The 9 T cell receptor beta chains given below trace back to one sample, sequenced in a study of blood T cell repertoires in COVID-19 (TCRdb year 2020). Library generation was performed with the immunoSEQ multiplex PCR assay. The immuneACCESS repertoire file appears here via TCRdb, limited to in-frame rearrangements. These files lack a portion of the clones; in checked studies, under half of the deficit traces to unresolved V genes, and the cause of the others is not known. The sample records more than 90,000 clones, about nine tenths of which are singletons. Jointly, the top ten make up 3.5% to 4.5% of the sample. The material sequenced was peripheral blood. These receptors were taken from a man aged 35 to 55 with acute or convalescent COVID-19.

This clone has just one count. V usage is TRBV14 and J usage is TRBJ2-7; weak D call: TRBD2 (5 bases). V was pared by 4 bases and J by 7 bases, with 14 bases between. CDR1 SGHDN and CDR2 FVKESK come from the germline V gene. The CDR3 runs to 13 residues. Here the CDR3 DNA reads TGTGCCAGCAGCCCCCTCGGGGTAAGGGAGCAGTACTTC. This codes for CASSPLGVREQYF. Drawing the rest from reference TRBV14 and TRBJ2-7, the complete variable domain is EAGVTQFPSHSVIEKGQTVTLRCDPISGHDNLYWYRRVMGKEIKFLLHFVKESKQDESGMPNNRFLAERTGGTYSTLKVQPAELEDSGVYFCASSPLGVREQYFGPGTRLTVT.

The chain carries TRBV19 and TRBJ1-3; 7 nucleotides agree with TRBD1. With 3 bases clipped from V and 4 bases from J, the junction kept 9 bases outside the gene matches. CDR1 is LNHDA, CDR2 SQIVND, per germline (reference sequence). The CDR3 has 16 amino acids. Here the CDR3 DNA reads TGTGCCAGTAGTATCCAAGCCGGGACAGTGGGAAACACCATATATTTT. Its translation: CASSIQAGTVGNTIYF.

The chain carries TRBV5-5 and TRBJ2-7; 9 positions agree with TRBD1. This CDR3 contains 15 residues. Germline V lookup: CDR1 SGHKS, CDR2 YYEKEE (reference sequence). The J segment lost 2 bases and the V segment lost 0 bases, leaving 3 bases of the junction unmatched. CDR3 coding DNA: TGTGCCAGCAGCTTGGGGGACAGGGTAACCTACGAGCAGTACTTC. Translated: CASSLGDRVTYEQYF.

The chain is built from TRBV2 and TRBJ1-2, with D hard to call. This CDR3 region has 14 residues. Germline loops: CDR1 SNHLY, CDR2 FYNNEI. V was clipped by 1 base and J by 8 bases, with 14 bases between them. The CDR3 DNA is TGTGCCAGCAGTGAAGATGGCGGGTACTTGGGCTACACCTTC. It is translated as CASSEDGGYLGYTF. Based on the CDR3 plus reference TRBV2 and TRBJ1-2, the full variable domain is EPEVTQTPSHQVTQMGQEVILRCVPISNHLYFYWYRQILGQKVEFLVSFYNNEISEKSEIFDDQFSVERPDGSNFTLKIRSTKLEDSAMYFCASSEDGGYLGYTFGSGTRLTVV.

V and J are TRBV30 and TRBJ1-2, with 8 bases that match TRBD1. With 0 bases clipped from V and 8 bases from J, the junction kept 5 bases outside the gene matches. The germline gives CDR1 GTSNPN, CDR2 SVGIG (reference sequence). The CDR3 extends over 13 amino acids. CDR3 in DNA: TGTGCCTGGAGTGTACAGGGGGAGCGCGGCTACACCTTC. Translating it yields CAWSVQGERGYTF.

V is TRBV5-1 and J is TRBJ2-1; D uncertain. The length of the CDR3 is 16 residues. V lost 3 bases to trimming and J lost 0 bases, with 13 bases between them. Per the germline V gene, CDR1 is SGHRS and CDR2 is YFSETQ. CDR3 coding DNA: TGCGCCAGCAGCTCCCTGGTGTCTAGCTCCTACAATGAGCAGTTCTTC. As protein: CASSSLVSSSYNEQFF.

Note on this clone: Mismatch with germline at one junction end may stem from a read error. The V gene is TRBV7-2, the J gene TRBJ2-3; 9 bases line up with TRBD1. The CDR3 extends over 16 amino acids. Germline loops: CDR1 SGHTA, CDR2 FQGNSA. CDR3 in amino acids: CASSLAGTGSPHTQYF. The CDR3 DNA sequence: TGTGCCAGCAGTTTAGCCGGGACAGGGTCCCCTCATACGCAGTATTTT.

This clone is a singleton in its sample. The chain joins TRBV7-3 to TRBJ2-6, with 9 bases identical to TRBD2. J was trimmed by 1 base and V by 5 bases; bases with no gene match: 12. The CDR3 is made up of 19 amino acids. Germline CDR1 and CDR2: SGHTA and FQGTGA. The CDR3 spells CASSPLAGRIVSGANVLTF. The DNA of the CDR3 is TGTGCCAGCAGCCCACTAGCGGGCAGGATTGTTTCTGGGGCCAACGTCCTGACTTTC.

The V gene is TRBV7-2, the J gene TRBJ2-7; 7 nucleotides line up with TRBD1. The CDR3 consists of 15 residues. Trimming cost V 1 base and J 4 bases; bases outside gene matches: 7. Looked up from germline, CDR1 is SGHTA and CDR2 is FQGNSA. CDR3 sequence (DNA): TGTGCCAGCAGCTTAGTTTGGACAGGCGCATACGAGCAGTACTTC. It is translated as CASSLVWTGAYEQYF.